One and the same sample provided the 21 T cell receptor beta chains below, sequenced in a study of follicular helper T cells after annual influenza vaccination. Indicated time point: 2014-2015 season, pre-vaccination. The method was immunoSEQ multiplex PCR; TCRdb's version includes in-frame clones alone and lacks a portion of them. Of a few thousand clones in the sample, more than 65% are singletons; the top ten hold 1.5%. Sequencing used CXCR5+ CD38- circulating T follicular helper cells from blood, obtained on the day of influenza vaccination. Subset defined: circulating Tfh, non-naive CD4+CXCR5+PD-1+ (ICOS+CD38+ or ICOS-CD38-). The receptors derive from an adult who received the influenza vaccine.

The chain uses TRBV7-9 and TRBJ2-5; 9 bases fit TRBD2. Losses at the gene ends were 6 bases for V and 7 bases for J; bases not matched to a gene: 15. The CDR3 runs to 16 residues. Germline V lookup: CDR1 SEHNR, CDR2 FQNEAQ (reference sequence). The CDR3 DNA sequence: TGTGCCAGCAGAGACACGACTAGCGGACAAGTTGGGACCCAGTACTTC. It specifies CASRDTTSGQVGTQYF.

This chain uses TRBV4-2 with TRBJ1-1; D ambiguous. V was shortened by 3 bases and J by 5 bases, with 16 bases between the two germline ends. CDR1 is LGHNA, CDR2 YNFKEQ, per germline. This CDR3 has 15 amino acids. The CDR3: CASSQVSNSGTEAFF. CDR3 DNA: TGTGCCAGCAGCCAGGTATCGAACAGCGGGACTGAAGCTTTCTTT.

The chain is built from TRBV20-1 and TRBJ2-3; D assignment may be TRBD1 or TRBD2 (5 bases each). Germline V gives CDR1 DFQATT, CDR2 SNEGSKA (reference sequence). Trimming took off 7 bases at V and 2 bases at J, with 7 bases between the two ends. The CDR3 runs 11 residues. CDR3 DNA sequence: TGCAGTGTCGGGGCCACAGATACGCAGTATTTT. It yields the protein CSVGATDTQYF.

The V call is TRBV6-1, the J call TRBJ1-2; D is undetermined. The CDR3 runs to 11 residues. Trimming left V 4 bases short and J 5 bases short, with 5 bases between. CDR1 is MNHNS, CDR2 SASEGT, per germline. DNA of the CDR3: TGTGCCAGCAGTGGGCGGTATGGCTACACCTTC. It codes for CASSGRYGYTF.

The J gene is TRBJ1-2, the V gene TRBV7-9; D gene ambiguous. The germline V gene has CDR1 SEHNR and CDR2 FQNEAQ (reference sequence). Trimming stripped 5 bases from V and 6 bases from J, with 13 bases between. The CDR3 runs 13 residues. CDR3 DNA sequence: TGTGCCAGCAGCCTCGTCTCGGAAAATGGCTACACCTTC. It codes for CASSLVSENGYTF.

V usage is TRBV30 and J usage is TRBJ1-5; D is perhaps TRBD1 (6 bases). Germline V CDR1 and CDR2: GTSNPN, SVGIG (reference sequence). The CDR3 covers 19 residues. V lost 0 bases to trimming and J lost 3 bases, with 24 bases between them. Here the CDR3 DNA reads TGTGCCTGGAGTGTACTTAGGGGGGGGCAGAGGTCTTTCAATCAGCCCCAGCATTTT. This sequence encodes CAWSVLRGGQRSFNQPQHF.

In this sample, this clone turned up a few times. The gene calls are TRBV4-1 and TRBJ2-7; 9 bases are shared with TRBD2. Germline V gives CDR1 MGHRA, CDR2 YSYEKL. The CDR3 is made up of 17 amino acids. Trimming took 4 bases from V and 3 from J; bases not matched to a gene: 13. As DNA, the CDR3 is TGCGCCAGCAGCCCCGCAGGTGGTAGCGGGGGACTCTACGAGCAGTACTTC. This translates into CASSPAGGSGGLYEQYF.

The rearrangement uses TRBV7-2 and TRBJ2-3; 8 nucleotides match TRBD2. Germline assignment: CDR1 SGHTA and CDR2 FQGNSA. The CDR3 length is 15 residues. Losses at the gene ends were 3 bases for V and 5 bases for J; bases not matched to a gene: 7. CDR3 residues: CASSLMPSGQDTQYF. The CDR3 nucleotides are TGTGCCAGCAGCTTGATGCCTAGCGGGCAAGATACGCAGTATTTT.

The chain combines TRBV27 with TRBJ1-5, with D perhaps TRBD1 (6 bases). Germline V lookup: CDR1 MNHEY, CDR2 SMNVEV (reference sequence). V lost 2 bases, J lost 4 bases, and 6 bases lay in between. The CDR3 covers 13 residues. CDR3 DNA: TGTGCCAGCAGTTTAAGGGGGAATCAGCCCCAGCATTTT. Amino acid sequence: CASSLRGNQPQHF.

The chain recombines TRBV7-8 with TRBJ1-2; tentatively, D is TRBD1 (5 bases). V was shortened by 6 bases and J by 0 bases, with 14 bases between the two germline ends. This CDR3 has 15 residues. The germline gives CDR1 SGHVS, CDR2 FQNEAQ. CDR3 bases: TGTGCCAGCAGTCGGGACCGGGGAACTAACTATGGCTACACCTTC. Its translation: CASSRDRGTNYGYTF.

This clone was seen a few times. In DNA, the CDR3 is TGTGCCAGCAGTTACTCACAGGGGGGGAACGAGCAGTACTTC. Amino acid sequence: CASSYSQGGNEQYF. The chain couples TRBV6-5 to TRBJ2-7, with a weak D call TRBD1 (8 bases). Trimming stripped 0 bases from V and 5 bases from J, with 11 bases between. The CDR3 has 14 residues. The germline V gene encodes CDR1 MNHEY and CDR2 SVGAGI.

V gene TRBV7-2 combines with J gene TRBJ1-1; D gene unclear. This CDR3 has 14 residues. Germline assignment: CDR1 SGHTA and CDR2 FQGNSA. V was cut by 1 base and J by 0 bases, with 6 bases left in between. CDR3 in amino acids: CASSLVSMNTEAFF. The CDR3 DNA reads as TGTGCCAGCAGCTTAGTTAGTATGAACACTGAAGCTTTCTTT.

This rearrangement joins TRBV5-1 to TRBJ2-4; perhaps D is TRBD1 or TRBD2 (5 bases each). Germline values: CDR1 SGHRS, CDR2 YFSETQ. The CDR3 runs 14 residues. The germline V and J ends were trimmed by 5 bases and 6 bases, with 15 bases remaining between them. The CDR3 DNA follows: TGCGCCAGCAGTCCCGGGACCGCGGGAAACATTCAGTACTTC. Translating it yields CASSPGTAGNIQYF.

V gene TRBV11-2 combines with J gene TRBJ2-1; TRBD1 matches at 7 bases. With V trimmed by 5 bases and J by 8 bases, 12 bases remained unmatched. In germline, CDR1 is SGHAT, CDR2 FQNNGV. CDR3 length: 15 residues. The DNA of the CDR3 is TGTGCCAGCAGCCCAAACGATTTAGGGGGCCATGAGCAGTTCTTC. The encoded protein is CASSPNDLGGHEQFF.

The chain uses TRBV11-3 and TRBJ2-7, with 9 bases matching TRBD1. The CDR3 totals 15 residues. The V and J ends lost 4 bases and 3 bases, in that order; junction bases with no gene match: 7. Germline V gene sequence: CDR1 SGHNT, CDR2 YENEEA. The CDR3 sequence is CASSSGTGIVYEQYF. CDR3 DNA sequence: TGTGCCAGCAGCTCAGGGACAGGGATCGTCTACGAGCAGTACTTC. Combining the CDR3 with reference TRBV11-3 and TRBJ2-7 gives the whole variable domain EAGVVQSPRYKIIEKKQPVAFWCNPISGHNTLYWYLQNLGQGPELLIRYENEEAVDDSQLPKDRFSAERLKGVDSTLKIQPAELGDSAVYLCASSSGTGIVYEQYFGPGTRLTVT.

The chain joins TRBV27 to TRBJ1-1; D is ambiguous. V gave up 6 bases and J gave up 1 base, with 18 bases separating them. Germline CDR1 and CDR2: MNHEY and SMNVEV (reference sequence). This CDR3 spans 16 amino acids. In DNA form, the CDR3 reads TGTGCCAGCAGCTTTACCCTGGGCGGGTCGAACACTGAAGCTTTCTTT. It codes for CASSFTLGGSNTEAFF.

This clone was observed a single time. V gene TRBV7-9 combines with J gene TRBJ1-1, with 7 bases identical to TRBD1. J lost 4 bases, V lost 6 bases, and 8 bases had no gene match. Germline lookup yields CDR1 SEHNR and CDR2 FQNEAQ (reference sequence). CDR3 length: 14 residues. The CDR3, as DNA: TGTGCCAGCAGTCTTCCACAGGGGTCCACTGAAGCTTTCTTT. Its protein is CASSLPQGSTEAFF. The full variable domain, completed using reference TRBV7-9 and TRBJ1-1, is DTGVSQNPRHKITKRGQNVTFRCDPISEHNRLYWYRQTLGQGPEFLTYFQNEAQLEKSRLLSDRFSAERPKGSFSTLEIQRTEQGDSAMYLCASSLPQGSTEAFFGQGTRLTVV.

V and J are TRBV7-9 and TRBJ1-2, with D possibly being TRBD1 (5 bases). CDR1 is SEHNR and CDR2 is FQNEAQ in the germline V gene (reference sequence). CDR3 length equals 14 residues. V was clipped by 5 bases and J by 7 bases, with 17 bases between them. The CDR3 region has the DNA TGTGCCAGCAGCGCAATGCAGGGTAGTAGTGGCTACACCTTC. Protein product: CASSAMQGSSGYTF.

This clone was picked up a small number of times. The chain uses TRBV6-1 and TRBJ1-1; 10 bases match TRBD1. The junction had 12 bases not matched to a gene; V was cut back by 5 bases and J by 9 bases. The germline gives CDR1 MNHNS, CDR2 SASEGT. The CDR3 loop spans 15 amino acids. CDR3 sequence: CASSKSTGGENKAFF. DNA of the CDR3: TGTGCCAGCAGTAAATCGACAGGGGGCGAGAATAAAGCTTTCTTT.

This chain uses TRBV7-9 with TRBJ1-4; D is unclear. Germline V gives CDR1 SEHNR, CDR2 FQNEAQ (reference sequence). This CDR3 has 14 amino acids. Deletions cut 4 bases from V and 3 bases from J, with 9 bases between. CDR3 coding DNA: TGTGCCAGCAGCTACATGAGCGCTAATGAAAAACTGTTTTTT. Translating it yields CASSYMSANEKLFF.

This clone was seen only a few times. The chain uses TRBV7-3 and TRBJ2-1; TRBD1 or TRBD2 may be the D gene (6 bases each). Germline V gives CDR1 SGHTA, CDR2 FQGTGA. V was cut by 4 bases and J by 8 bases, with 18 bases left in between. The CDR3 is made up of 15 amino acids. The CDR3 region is CASSSRGGQTHEQFF. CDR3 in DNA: TGTGCCAGCAGCTCCCGTGGGGGGCAGACCCATGAGCAGTTCTTC.